The 11 T cell receptor beta chains given below trace back to one sample, sequenced in a study of blood T cells in healthy people across ages. Next came a second PCR, run for about 7 to 12 cycles, which used a sample-barcoded 5' primer along with a J-beta primer mix. One entry per CDR3 protein results from TCRdb running MiXCR on the 5' RACE reads. The table has roughly 650,000 distinct CDR3 sequences, approximately 29% seen once. Sequenced sample: blood. The source is a woman older than 75 in good health.

This clonotype has just a few counts. The chain uses TRBV20-1 and TRBJ1-6, with a weak D call TRBD1 (5 bases). The CDR3 has 14 amino acids. CDR1 is DFQATT and CDR2 is SNEGSKA in the germline V gene (reference sequence). The V gene lost 6 bases and the J gene lost 4 bases, with 13 bases spanning the gap. CDR3 protein: CSALPGGYNSPLHF. The CDR3 region has the DNA TGCAGTGCCCTCCCGGGGGGTTATAATTCACCCCTCCACTTT.

For this clonotype: An end of the junction does not agree with germline; a read error may underlie this. This rearrangement joins TRBV20-1 to TRBJ1-5; D is possibly TRBD1 (5 bases). Per germline, CDR1 DFQATT and CDR2 SNEGSKA (reference sequence). The CDR3 runs to 16 residues. The CDR3 nucleotides are TGCAGCGCTAGAGAAGTCCCGGGGGATAGCGGTCAGCCCCAGCATTTT. Encoded protein: CSAREVPGDSGQPQHF.

This clonotype was seen many times. The CDR3 protein is CASSGTSGGFGDTQYF. The CDR3 DNA is TGCGCCAGCTCCGGGACTAGCGGGGGGTTCGGAGATACGCAGTATTTT. The gene calls are TRBV5-1 and TRBJ2-3, with 15 bases matching TRBD2. After removal of 7 bases from V and 5 bases from J, the junction contained 8 bases not matched to a gene. The CDR3 extends over 16 amino acids. Per the germline V gene, CDR1 is SGHRS and CDR2 is YFSETQ.

A few counts support this clonotype. Its ends do not fully match the called genes, so a read error is possible. This chain joins TRBV5-1 and TRBJ1-4, with no clear D. Germline V gene lookup returns CDR1 SGHRS and CDR2 YFSETQ. The CDR3 consists of 14 residues. CDR3 amino acids: CASSLNPTNEKRFF. The CDR3 DNA is TGCGCCAGCAGCTTGAACCCAACTAATGAAAAACGGTTTTTT.

Worth noting for this clonotype: Lacking the conserved final phenylalanine or tryptophan, this CDR3 likely reflects a read error. V is TRBV7-9 and J is TRBJ2-5, with 8 bases lining up with TRBD1. The germline V gene has CDR1 SEHNR and CDR2 FQNEAQ (reference sequence). The CDR3 runs to 15 residues. For the CDR3, the DNA is TGTGCCAGCAGCCTAGCGACAGGGGTGGAAGAGACCCAGTACTGC. As protein: CASSLATGVEETQYC.

The table lists this clonotype with many counts. V and J are TRBV10-3 and TRBJ1-6; the D is unclear. Trimming cost V 3 bases and J 7 bases, with 7 bases left between them. The germline gives CDR1 ENHRY, CDR2 SYGVKD. The CDR3 runs to 13 residues. The CDR3, as DNA: TGTGCCATCAGTGACGGTCGAAATTCACCCCTCCACTTT. Amino acid sequence: CAISDGRNSPLHF.

This clonotype was seen repeatedly, ten times or more. The rearrangement links TRBV5-6 to TRBJ1-2; D is uncertain. V gave up 3 bases and J gave up 8 bases, with 17 bases separating them. Per germline, CDR1 SGHDT and CDR2 YYEEEE. CDR3 length: 14 residues. CDR3 region: CASSSLNGQTGYTF. Written as DNA, the CDR3 is TGTGCCAGCAGCTCCCTAAATGGGCAGACAGGCTACACCTTC.

This clonotype was seen many times. CDR3 loop: CATSREARTDTQYF. CDR3 nucleotide sequence: TGTGCCACCAGCAGAGAAGCCCGCACAGATACGCAGTATTTT. This chain joins TRBV15 and TRBJ2-3; D is uncertain. The CDR3 sequence is 14 residues long. CDR1 and CDR2 (germline): LNHNV, YYDKDF (reference sequence). V was shortened by 0 bases and J by 1 base, with 5 bases between the two germline ends.

The rearrangement uses TRBV4-1 and TRBJ1-2; D ambiguous. Trimming took off 0 bases at V and 1 base at J, with 12 bases between the two ends. The CDR3 extends over 16 amino acids. Germline CDR1 reads MGHRA; CDR2 reads YSYEKL. This chain's CDR3 is CASSQDATDNNYGYTF. CDR3 DNA sequence: TGCGCCAGCAGCCAAGATGCCACGGATAATAACTATGGCTACACCTTC.

The CDR3 sequence is CSAGTGANLGGYTF. The CDR3 DNA reads TGCAGTGCCGGGACAGGGGCGAACTTAGGTGGCTACACCTTC. The chain links TRBV20-1 to TRBJ1-2; 10 nucleotides line up with TRBD1. Germline loops: CDR1 DFQATT, CDR2 SNEGSKA (reference sequence). The CDR3 totals 14 residues. V shed 6 bases, J shed 7 bases, and the junction held 11 bases outside the gene matches.

The table lists this clonotype with many counts. The chain is built from TRBV27 and TRBJ2-7; weak D call: TRBD1 (6 bases). Germline CDR1 reads MNHEY; CDR2 reads SMNVEV (reference sequence). The V gene lost 6 bases and the J gene lost 5 bases, with 14 bases spanning the gap. CDR3 length equals 13 residues. Written as DNA, the CDR3 is TGTGCCAGCAGACCAGGGGCGTTGGACGAGCAGTACTTC. This translates into CASRPGALDEQYF.